This is a list of T cell receptor beta chains from one sample in a study of T cell responses to AZD1222 COVID-19 vaccine. Data came from immunoSEQ multiplex PCR; TCRdb stores just in-frame clones and leaves some out. The sample holds under 150,000 clones; 92% are singletons and the top ten take 9.3%. This specimen consisted of peripheral blood, obtained 28 days after the second AZD1222 dose. The receptors stem from an adult who received the AZD1222 COVID-19 vaccine. The CDR3 runs from the conserved cysteine through the conserved F or W. D genes are given only for firm matches.

d_call,j_call,v_call,cdr3_nt,cdr3_aa
-,TRBJ2-5,TRBV20-1,TGCAGTGCTAGGAAAACAGGATCTCAGTACTTC,CSARKTGSQYF
TRBD1,TRBJ1-5,TRBV19,TGTGCCAGTAGTCCATACGGACAGGGGGCTAGCAATCAGCCCCAGCATTTT,CASSPYGQGASNQPQHF
-,TRBJ1-2,TRBV19,TGTGCCAGTAGTATAGTCGGCAGGGACTATGGCTACACCTTC,CASSIVGRDYGYTF
TRBD2,TRBJ2-4,TRBV7-2,TGTGCCGCAGGGCCGGGGGGTTTCAAAAACATTCAGTACTTC,CAAGPGGFKNIQYF
-,TRBJ1-1,TRBV19,TGTGCCAGCCTCACCGGGGAGGGAAATTTGAACACTGAAGCTTTCTTT,CASLTGEGNLNTEAFF
TRBD2,TRBJ2-1,TRBV19,TGTGCCAGTAACCTAGCGGGAGGGACCAATGAGCAGTTCTTC,CASNLAGGTNEQFF
-,TRBJ2-3,TRBV18,TGTGCCAGCTCTCTCTGGGAAGGGACAGATACGCAGTATTTT,CASSLWEGTDTQYF
TRBD1,TRBJ1-2,TRBV3-1/TRBV3-2,TGTGCCAGCAGCCCCCACCGGGACAGGAATAACTATGGCTACACCTTC,CASSPHRDRNNYGYTF
TRBD1,TRBJ1-5,TRBV6-6,TGTGCCAGCAGTGGGGACAGGGAAAATCAACCCCAGCATTTT,CASSGDRENQPQHF
TRBD1,TRBJ1-3,TRBV30,TGTGCCTGGACCCCTGGACAGGGGAAGGGTGGAAACACCATATATTTT,CAWTPGQGKGGNTIYF